The present entry profiles one T cell receptor beta chain with its context. Its specificity is not known. The data are from a study of OX40 agonist ivuxolimab in advanced cancers. Study-level findings and limits: CD4+ and CD8+ T cells in blood underwent clonal expansion by week 6 at 0.1 to 3.0 mg/kg.

Clones were sequenced by immunoSEQ multiplex PCR, and TCRdb holds only the in-frame ones, with some missing. The table has about 76,000 clones, 85% seen once. The material was CD4+ or CD8+ T cells sorted from blood, obtained in a trial of the OX40 agonist ivuxolimab. The receptor was derived from an adult with an advanced solid tumor such as melanoma, head and neck, liver or kidney cancer.

This chain's CDR3 is CASSLSGDTYGYTF. CDR3 DNA: TGTGCCAGCAGTTTATCGGGGGACACGTATGGCTACACCTTC. V gene TRBV27 combines with J gene TRBJ1-2; a weak D match, TRBD1 (6 bases). V lost 0 bases, J lost 5 bases, and 10 bases lay in between. The CDR3 has 14 amino acids. From germline, CDR1 is MNHEY and CDR2 SMNVEV (reference sequence).